This T cell receptor beta chain was observed in a study of blood T cell repertoires in COVID-19. Here immunoSEQ multiplex PCR was the method, and the copy in TCRdb shows in-frame clones only, minus some. The sample comprises roughly 130,000 clones, approximately 80% of which are singletons, and roughly 9.2% rests with the top ten. This clone has a count of ten or more. The CDR3 contains 14 residues. Germline CDR1 is GTSNPN and CDR2 is SVGIG (reference sequence). Trimming left V 2 bases short and J 5 bases short, with 13 bases between. This receptor was identified in a man over 45 who had recovered from COVID-19. The chain is built from TRBV30 and TRBJ1-5, with a possible D match to TRBD1 (6 bases). The sample comprised PBMCs or T cells enriched from blood (not recorded which). CDR3 bases: TGTGCCTGGAGTAAGGACAGATACTATCAGCCCCAGCATTTT. Translation: CAWSKDRYYQPQHF.